The rows below give T cell receptor beta chains drawn from one sample of a study of regulatory T cells in long-lasting Graves disease. TCRdb fed the multiplex PCR reads into MiXCR, producing one record per CDR3 protein. The data show 200,000 to 250,000 distinct CDR3 sequences, roughly 19% seen once. The same specimen was also included in a second study, on T cells in Graves' hyperthyroidism and ophthalmopathy.

The specimen was peripheral blood mononuclear cells (PBMCs), collected at new diagnosis, from a patient treated with antithyroid drugs. These receptor sequences come from a woman under 40 with Graves disease. The CDR3 runs from the conserved cysteine through the conserved F or W. A D gene is named only where the DNA matches it firmly. Clone size is shown for a subset of rows, as once, few, many or a class of expanded clone.

V,J,D,size,CDR3,DNA
TRBV20-1,TRBJ2-7,TRBD1,many,CSANHQDRGWDEQYF,TGCAGTGCAAACCACCAGGACAGGGGATGGGACGAGCAGTACTTC
TRBV18,TRBJ1-5,-,many,CASSRGGTMGNQPQHF,TGTGCCAGCTCACGGGGGGGAACAATGGGCAATCAGCCCCAGCATTTT
TRBV20-1,TRBJ2-3,TRBD1,many,CSASGRGNTDTQYF,TGCAGTGCTAGTGGCAGGGGGAACACAGATACGCAGTATTTT
TRBV7-9,TRBJ1-1,-,-,CASSLGRSVNIEAFF,TGTGCCAGCAGCTTAGGTAGGTCGGTGAACATTGAAGCTTTCTTT
TRBV7-3,TRBJ1-5,-,few,CASSLTGNNQPQHF,TGTGCCAGCAGCTTAACAGGGAACAATCAGCCCCAGCATTTT
TRBV6-1,TRBJ1-6,-,many,CASSADSNYNSPLHF,TGTGCCAGCAGTGCGGACAGTAACTATAATTCACCCCTCCACTTT
TRBV19,TRBJ2-3,-,few,CASSIWGITDTQYF,TGTGCCAGTAGTATTTGGGGGATCACAGATACGCAGTATTTT
TRBV9,TRBJ2-5,-,many,CASSRGEGGETQYF,TGTGCCAGCAGCCGAGGGGAAGGGGGGGAGACCCAGTACTTC
TRBV5-6,TRBJ1-1,TRBD1,-,CASSLVQGATDAFF,TGTGCCAGCAGCTTAGTACAGGGGGCCACCGATGCTTTCTTT
TRBV6-5,TRBJ1-1,-,many,CASSLKSGTGNTEAFF,TGTGCCAGCAGTTTAAAGTCCGGGACGGGGAACACTGAAGCTTTCTTT
TRBV5-5,TRBJ2-1,-,-,CASSLSLGSDNEQFF,TGTGCCAGCAGCTTGAGTCTTGGGAGCGACAATGAGCAGTTCTTC
TRBV2,TRBJ1-1,-,many,CASSTPWGAEAFF,TGTGCCAGCAGTACCCCGTGGGGGGCTGAAGCTTTCTTT
TRBV6-1,TRBJ2-3,TRBD1,many,CASRKGQGVRLSADTQYF,TGTGCCAGCAGGAAGGGACAGGGTGTCCGTCTTAGCGCAGATACGCAGTATTTT
TRBV30,TRBJ2-2,-,many,CAWRLQNTGELFF,TGTGCCTGGAGACTCCAGAACACCGGGGAGCTGTTTTTT
TRBV7-9,TRBJ1-1,-,-,CASSLDQVDTEAFF,TGTGCCAGCAGCTTAGACCAAGTGGACACTGAAGCTTTCTTT
TRBV28,TRBJ2-7,TRBD2,-,CASSPGLAGDEQYF,TGTGCCAGCAGTCCGGGACTAGCGGGAGACGAGCAGTACTTC
TRBV11-2,TRBJ2-2,-,-,CASSLNRVTTGELFF,TGTGCCAGCAGTCTAAACAGGGTTACTACCGGGGAGCTGTTTTTT
TRBV18,TRBJ1-2,-,few,CASSPSNSRDGYTF,TGTGCCAGCTCACCATCGAACAGTCGTGACGGCTACACCTTC
TRBV19,TRBJ1-1,-,many,CASSIGGRMNTEAFF,TGTGCCAGTAGTATAGGGGGCAGGATGAACACTGAAGCTTTCTTT
TRBV14,TRBJ2-7,TRBD1,-,CASSQPDRGLGEQYF,TGTGCCAGCAGCCAACCCGACAGGGGCCTGGGGGAGCAGTACTTC
TRBV28,TRBJ1-2,-,many,CASTMTANYGYTF,TGTGCCAGCACCATGACAGCTAACTATGGCTACACCTTC
TRBV5-1,TRBJ1-4,TRBD1,few,CASTPSTGAEKLFF,TGCGCCAGCACCCCATCCACAGGGGCGGAAAAACTGTTTTTT
TRBV4-2,TRBJ2-3,-,few,CASSQALDLPRQYF,TGTGCCAGCAGCCAAGCCCTGGACCTCCCCAGGCAGTATTTT
TRBV30,TRBJ2-3,-,-,CAGNPTGRSTDTQYF,TGTGCCGGTAACCCTACAGGGAGATCCACAGATACGCAGTATTTT
TRBV5-6,TRBJ1-1,-,few,CASSFLTGNTEAFF,TGTGCCAGCAGCTTCCTCACAGGGAACACTGAAGCTTTCTTT
TRBV28,TRBJ1-6,-,many,CASSLLWQVVDSPLHF,TGTGCCAGCAGTTTATTGTGGCAGGTCGTTGATTCACCCCTCCACTTT
TRBV28,TRBJ2-7,TRBD2,-,CASSFWGRADYEQYF,TGTGCCAGCAGTTTTTGGGGGAGGGCCGACTACGAGCAGTACTTC
TRBV28,TRBJ1-1,TRBD1,many,CASSPTGTGIGAEAFF,TGTGCCAGCAGTCCAACCGGGACAGGGATAGGGGCTGAAGCTTTCTTT
TRBV28,TRBJ1-2,TRBD1,many,CASSPQTGAYGYTF,TGTGCCAGCAGTCCCCAGACAGGGGCATATGGCTACACCTTC
TRBV14,TRBJ1-2,-,once,CASSQDPDGANYGYTF,TGTGCCAGCAGCCAAGATCCTGACGGCGCTAACTATGGCTACACCTTC
TRBV12-3/TRBV12-4,TRBJ1-1,TRBD1,many,CATDRDGTEAFF,TGTGCCACCGACAGGGACGGCACTGAAGCTTTCTTT
TRBV5-8,TRBJ2-3,TRBD1,few,CASSWSGTGSTDTQYF,TGTGCCAGCAGCTGGTCCGGGACAGGGAGCACAGATACGCAGTATTTT
TRBV5-4,TRBJ2-1,TRBD1,many,CASRDRYYNEQFF,TGTGCCAGCAGGGACAGGTACTACAATGAGCAGTTCTTC
TRBV28,TRBJ2-2,TRBD1,-,CASRFGGQGAYGELFF,TGTGCCAGCAGATTCGGGGGACAGGGGGCTTACGGGGAGCTGTTTTTT
TRBV24-1,TRBJ1-1,-,-,CATSSRGADTEAFF,TGTGCCACCAGTTCGCGGGGGGCGGACACTGAAGCTTTCTTT
TRBV2,TRBJ2-5,-,many,CANEGHSQETQYF,TGTGCCAACGAGGGACACTCTCAAGAGACCCAGTACTTC
TRBV3-1,TRBJ2-5,TRBD2,many,CASSQVGGGLSQETQYF,TGTGCCAGCAGCCAAGTGGGGGGGGGGTTGAGCCAAGAGACCCAGTACTTC
TRBV2,TRBJ2-7,-,-,CASRLVHEQYF,TGTGCCAGCAGACTAGTCCACGAGCAGTACTTC
TRBV12-5,TRBJ2-3,-,-,CASSPPGRASTDTQYF,TGTGCTAGTTCCCCGCCTGGTCGGGCTAGCACAGATACGCAGTATTTT
TRBV10-1,TRBJ2-5,TRBD2,many,CASSERAGGLLETQYF,TGCGCCAGCAGTGAGAGAGCGGGAGGGCTGTTAGAGACCCAGTACTTC
TRBV12-3/TRBV12-4,TRBJ1-2,TRBD1,many,CASSLDREIYQGYTF,TGTGCCAGCAGTCTCGACAGGGAGATATATCAAGGCTACACCTTC
TRBV7-9,TRBJ2-1,-,few,CASSYLASPTDEQFF,TGTGCCAGCAGCTATCTAGCGTCCCCCACGGATGAGCAGTTCTTC